This record concerns one T cell receptor (beta chain) sequence. The antigen is undetermined. The data stem from a study of shared clonotypes between healthy human individuals. Study-wide results and limits: In this cohort, only blood was sampled, and tissue repertoires likely differ.

The naive CD8 population came from CD45RO-negative cells selected for CCR7, without terminally differentiated effector memory CD45RA+ cells. Every donor, a Caucasian adult, lived in Nashville, Tennessee. Data came from immunoSEQ multiplex PCR; TCRdb stores just in-frame clones and leaves some out. The sample lists 1.5 million to 2.5 million clones, over 85% occurring once. The sample comprised naive CD8+ T cells sorted from blood. The sequence came from a man aged 18 to 29 in good health.

The CDR3: CASSSGLWETQYF. The CDR3 DNA reads TGTGCCAGCAGCTCTGGACTATGGGAGACCCAGTACTTC. The rearrangement uses TRBV7-8 and TRBJ2-5; possibly TRBD2 for D (6 bases). Germline lookup yields CDR1 SGHVS and CDR2 FQNEAQ. Trimming cost V 4 bases and J 5 bases, with 11 bases left between them. The CDR3 spans 13 residues.